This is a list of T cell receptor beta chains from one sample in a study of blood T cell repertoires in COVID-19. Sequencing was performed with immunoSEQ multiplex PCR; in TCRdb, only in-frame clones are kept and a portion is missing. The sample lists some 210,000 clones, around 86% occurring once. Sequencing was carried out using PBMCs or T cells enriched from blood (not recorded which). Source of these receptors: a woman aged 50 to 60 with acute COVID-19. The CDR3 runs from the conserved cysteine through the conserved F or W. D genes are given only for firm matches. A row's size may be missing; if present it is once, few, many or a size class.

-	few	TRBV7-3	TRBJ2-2	CASSLSSGTPKANTGELFF	TGTGCCAGCAGCTTATCGTCCGGGACTCCAAAAGCGAACACCGGGGAGCTGTTTTTT
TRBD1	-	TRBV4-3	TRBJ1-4	CASSNGDRVDEKLFF	TGCGCCAGCAGCAATGGGGACAGGGTGGATGAAAAACTGTTTTTT
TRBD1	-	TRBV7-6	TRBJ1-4	CASSRGQGTINEKLFF	TGTGCCAGCAGCCGCGGACAGGGGACCATTAATGAAAAACTGTTTTTT
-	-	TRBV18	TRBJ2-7	CASSPPSGRRTYEQYF	TGTGCCAGCTCACCACCGTCCGGCAGGAGGACCTACGAGCAGTACTTC
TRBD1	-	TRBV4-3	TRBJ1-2	CASSQGYRGGLEGYTF	TGCGCCAGCAGCCAAGGTTACAGGGGTGGATTGGAAGGCTACACCTTC
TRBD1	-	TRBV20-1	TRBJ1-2	CSASGTGGEGYGYTF	TGCAGTGCTAGTGGGACAGGGGGCGAGGGCTATGGCTACACCTTC
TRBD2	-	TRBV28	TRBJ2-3	CASSFTGGLGTDTQYF	TGTGCCAGCAGTTTCACGGGAGGGCTTGGCACAGATACGCAGTATTTT
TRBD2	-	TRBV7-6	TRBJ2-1	CASSQGASGVSYNEQFF	TGTGCCAGCAGCCAAGGGGCTAGCGGGGTCTCCTACAATGAGCAGTTCTTC
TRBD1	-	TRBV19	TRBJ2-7	CASRDRGHEQYF	TGTGCCAGCCGGGACAGGGGGCATGAGCAGTACTTC
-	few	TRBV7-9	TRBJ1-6	CASSLGDSPLHF	TGTGCCAGCAGTTTGGGAGATTCACCCCTCCACTTT
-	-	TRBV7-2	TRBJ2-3	CASSLGRSSTDTQYF	TGTGCCAGCAGCTTAGGGAGGAGTAGCACAGATACGCAGTATTTT
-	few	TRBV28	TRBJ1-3	CASSQGLIRNTIYF	TGTGCCAGCAGTCAGGGCCTCATTCGAAACACCATATATTTT
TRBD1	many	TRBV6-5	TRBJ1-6	CASRDRGNSPLHF	TGTGCAAGCCGGGACAGGGGTAATTCACCCCTCCACTTT
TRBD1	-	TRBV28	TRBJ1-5	CANAQGAFRQPQHF	TGTGCCAACGCACAGGGGGCCTTCCGTCAGCCCCAGCATTTT
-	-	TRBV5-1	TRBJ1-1	CASSAGTFTATEAFF	TGCGCCAGCAGCGCCGGGACATTTACGGCCACTGAAGCTTTCTTT
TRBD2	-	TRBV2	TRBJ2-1	CASRLAGVEQFF	TGTGCCAGCAGACTAGCGGGAGTCGAGCAGTTCTTC
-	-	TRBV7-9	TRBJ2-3	CASSSLASDTQYF	TGTGCCAGCAGCTCTCTAGCGTCAGATACGCAGTATTTT
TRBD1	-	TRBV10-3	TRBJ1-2	CATGQARGGYTF	TGTGCCACCGGACAGGCACGAGGAGGCTACACCTTC
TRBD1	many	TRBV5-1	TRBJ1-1	CASSLDQGVNTEAFF	TGCGCCAGCAGCTTGGATCAGGGGGTAAACACTGAAGCTTTCTTT
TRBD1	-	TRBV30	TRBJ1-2	CAWSPPTGGYGYTF	TGTGCCTGGAGTCCACCGACAGGGGGCTATGGCTACACCTTC
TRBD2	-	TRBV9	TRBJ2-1	CASSVEGSGSREQFF	TGTGCCAGCAGCGTAGAGGGTAGCGGGAGTCGTGAGCAGTTCTTC
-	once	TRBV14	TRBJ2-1	CASSPEYLREQFF	TGTGCCAGCAGCCCAGAGTATCTTCGTGAGCAGTTCTTC
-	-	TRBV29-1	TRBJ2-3	CSVEHANTDTQYF	TGCAGCGTTGAACATGCGAACACAGATACGCAGTATTTT
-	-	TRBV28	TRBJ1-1	CASTTGDKNTEAFF	TGTGCCAGCACCACCGGGGACAAGAACACTGAAGCTTTCTTT
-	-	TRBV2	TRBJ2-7	CASWGIGQYF	TGTGCCTCGTGGGGCATCGGGCAGTACTTC
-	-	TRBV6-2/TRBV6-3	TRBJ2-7	CASSLPGGYEQYF	TGTGCCAGCAGTCTCCCCGGGGGCTACGAGCAGTACTTC
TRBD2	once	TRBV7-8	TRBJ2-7	CASSSTAGGDLYEQYF	TGTGCCAGCAGCTCAACGGCGGGGGGGGATCTCTACGAGCAGTACTTC
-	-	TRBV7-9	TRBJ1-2	CASSLLGQGKRGYTF	TGTGCCAGCAGCTTACTCGGCCAGGGCAAAAGGGGCTACACCTTC
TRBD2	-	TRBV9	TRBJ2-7	CASSVLAVSYEQYF	TGTGCCAGCAGCGTGCTAGCGGTATCCTACGAGCAGTACTTC
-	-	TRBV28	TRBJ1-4	CASSSVLLATNEKLFF	TGTGCCAGCAGTTCCGTACTACTTGCAACTAATGAAAAACTGTTTTTT
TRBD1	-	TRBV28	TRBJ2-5	CASSLVRDRRDLGETQYF	TGTGCCAGCAGTTTAGTTCGGGACAGGAGGGACCTCGGGGAGACCCAGTACTTC
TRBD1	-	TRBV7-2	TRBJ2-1	CASSLRDSEQFF	TGTGCCAGCAGCTTAAGGGACAGCGAGCAGTTCTTC
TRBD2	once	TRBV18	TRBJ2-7	CASSRDSGGSYEQYF	TGTGCCAGCTCACGGGATAGCGGGGGCTCCTACGAGCAGTACTTC
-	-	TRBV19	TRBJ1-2	CASSIAGQGISNYGYTF	TGTGCCAGTAGTATCGCTGGGCAGGGGATATCTAACTATGGCTACACCTTC
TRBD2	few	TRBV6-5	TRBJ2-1	CASNLAGGTYNEQFF	TGTGCCAGCAACTTAGCGGGAGGGACATACAATGAGCAGTTCTTC
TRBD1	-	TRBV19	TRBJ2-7	CASSATGGESQQYF	TGTGCCAGTAGTGCCACAGGGGGCGAGTCGCAGCAGTACTTC
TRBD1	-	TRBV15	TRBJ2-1	CATSRGQGAYNEQFF	TGTGCCACCAGCCGGGGACAGGGGGCATACAATGAGCAGTTCTTC
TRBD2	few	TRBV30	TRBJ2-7	CAWSVLGGLAKTEQYF	TGTGCCTGGAGTGTGTTGGGGGGACTAGCCAAAACCGAGCAGTACTTC
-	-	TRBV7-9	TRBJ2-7	CASSLGGNAQGHYEQYF	TGTGCCAGCAGCTTAGGGGGAAACGCCCAGGGTCACTACGAGCAGTACTTC
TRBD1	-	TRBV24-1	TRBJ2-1	CATSDENKPGQGAHEQFF	TGTGCCACCAGTGACGAAAATAAACCGGGACAGGGGGCACATGAGCAGTTCTTC
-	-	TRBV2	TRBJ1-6	CASRAQVAYNSPLHF	TGTGCCAGCAGAGCACAGGTTGCCTATAATTCACCCCTCCACTTT
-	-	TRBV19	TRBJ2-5	CASGFSSQETQYF	TGTGCCAGTGGTTTCAGTTCTCAAGAGACCCAGTACTTC
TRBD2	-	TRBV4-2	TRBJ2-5	CASAIAGDQEETQYF	TGTGCCAGCGCCATAGCGGGAGATCAGGAAGAGACCCAGTACTTC
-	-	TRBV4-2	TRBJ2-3	CASSQDLQGTDTQYF	TGTGCCAGCAGCCAAGACCTCCAGGGCACAGATACGCAGTATTTT
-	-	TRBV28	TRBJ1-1	CASSRGRTEAFF	TGTGCCAGCAGTAGAGGGAGGACTGAAGCTTTCTTT
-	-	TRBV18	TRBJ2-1	CASSPPAGQEQFF	TGTGCCAGCTCACCACCGGCAGGGCAGGAGCAGTTCTTC
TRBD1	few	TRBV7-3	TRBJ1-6	CASSLMGTGGSSPLHF	TGTGCCAGCAGCTTAATGGGGACAGGGGGCTCCTCACCCCTCCACTTT
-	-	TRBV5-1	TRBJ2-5	CASSLSFQETQYF	TGCGCCAGCAGCTTATCCTTCCAAGAGACCCAGTACTTC